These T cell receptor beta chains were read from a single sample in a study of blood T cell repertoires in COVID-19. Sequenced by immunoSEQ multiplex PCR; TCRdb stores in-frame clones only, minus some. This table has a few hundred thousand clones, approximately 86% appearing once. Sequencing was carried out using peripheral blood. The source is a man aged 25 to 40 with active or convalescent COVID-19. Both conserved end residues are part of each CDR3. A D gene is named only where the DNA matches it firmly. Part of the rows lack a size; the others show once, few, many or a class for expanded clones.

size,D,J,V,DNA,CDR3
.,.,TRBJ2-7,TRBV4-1,TGCGCCAGCAGCCAGTACCTCTCGGGACTCCGGGGCTACGAGCAGTACTTC,CASSQYLSGLRGYEQYF
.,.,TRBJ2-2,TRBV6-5,TGTGCCACTCGGCCCCAACGGGGCACCGGGGAGCTGTTTTTT,CATRPQRGTGELFF
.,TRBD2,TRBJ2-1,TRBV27,TGTGCCAGCAGTTTAAACGGGGGGTACAATGAGCAGTTCTTC,CASSLNGGYNEQFF
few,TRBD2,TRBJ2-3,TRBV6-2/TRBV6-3,TGTGCCAGCAGCGTGGGGCATAGCGGGGGGGCCGCAACAGATACGCAGTATTTT,CASSVGHSGGAATDTQYF
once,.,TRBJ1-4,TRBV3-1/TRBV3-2,TGTGCCAGCAGCCAAGATTGGCAACTGTTTTTT,CASSQDWQLFF
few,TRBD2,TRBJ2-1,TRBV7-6,TGTGCCAGCAGCTTAGGGTTAGCGGGGGATTACAATGAGCAGTTCTTC,CASSLGLAGDYNEQFF
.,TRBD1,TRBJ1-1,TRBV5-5,TGTGCCAGCAGTTACGACAGGGTGTACACTGAAGCTTTCTTT,CASSYDRVYTEAFF
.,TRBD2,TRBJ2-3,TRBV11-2,TGTGCCAGCAGACCCCGACGGACTAGCGGGGGGGACACGCAGTATTTT,CASRPRRTSGGDTQYF
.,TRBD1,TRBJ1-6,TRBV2,TGTGCCAGGAGACAGGGGGCCGCTTCACCCCTCCACTTT,CARRQGAASPLHF
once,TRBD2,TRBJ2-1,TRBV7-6,TGTGCCAGCAGCATGACTAGCGGGGGGGCCGATGAGCAGTTCTTC,CASSMTSGGADEQFF
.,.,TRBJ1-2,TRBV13,TGTGCCAGCAGTGACCCCAACGAGGGATACTCCTATGGCTACACCTTC,CASSDPNEGYSYGYTF
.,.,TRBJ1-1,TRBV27,TGTGCCAGCAGTTTAACGGGTGGATCTGAAGCTTTCTTT,CASSLTGGSEAFF
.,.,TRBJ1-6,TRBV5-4,TGTGCCAGCAGCCCCGAGCCCGTTAATTCACCCCTCCACTTT,CASSPEPVNSPLHF
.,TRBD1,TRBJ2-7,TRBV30,TGTGCCTGGAGTGAGGACAGGAGCTACGAGCAGTACTTC,CAWSEDRSYEQYF
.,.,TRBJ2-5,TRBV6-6,TGTGCCAGCAGTTACTCGAGGCGCTCACAAGAGACCCAGTACTTC,CASSYSRRSQETQYF
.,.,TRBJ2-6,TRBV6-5,TGTGCCAGCAGTTACTCCCCGGGTGACGGGGCCAACGTCCTGACTTTC,CASSYSPGDGANVLTF
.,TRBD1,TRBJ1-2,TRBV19,TGTGCCAGTAGTATACAGGGGGTCTATGGCTACACCTTC,CASSIQGVYGYTF
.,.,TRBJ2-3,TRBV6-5,TGTGCCAGCCGAGACCGTGGGGAGTACACAGATACGCAGTATTTT,CASRDRGEYTDTQYF
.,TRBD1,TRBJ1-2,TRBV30,TGTGCTACGACAGGGGGCCAAGGCTACACCTTC,CATTGGQGYTF
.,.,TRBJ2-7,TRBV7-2,TGTGCCAGCAGCTTAGTATTTCTAGCGAGTCCCTACGAGCAGTACTTC,CASSLVFLASPYEQYF
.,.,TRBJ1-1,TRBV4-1,TGCGCCAGCAGCCAAGAACGGTCGGTTAACACTGAAGCTTTCTTT,CASSQERSVNTEAFF
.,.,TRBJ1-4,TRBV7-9,TGTGCCAGCAGCCCCCTGGGGGGTACACTGTTTTTT,CASSPLGGTLFF
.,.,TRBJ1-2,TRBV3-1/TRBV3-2,TGTGCCAGCAGCCAAGATCAAGTAGGGAGTGGCTACACCTTC,CASSQDQVGSGYTF
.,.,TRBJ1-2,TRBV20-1,TGCAGTGCTAGTCAGGGGACTAACTATGGCTACACCTTC,CSASQGTNYGYTF
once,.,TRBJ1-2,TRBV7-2,TGTGCCAGCAGCCCCGGAACAGCTAACTATGGCTACACCTTC,CASSPGTANYGYTF
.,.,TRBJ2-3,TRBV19,TGTGCCAGTAGTAGGACGGGGAGCACAGATACGCAGTATTTT,CASSRTGSTDTQYF
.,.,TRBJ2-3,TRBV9,TGTGCCAGCAACAAAGCTAGAATTACGCAGTATTTT,CASNKARITQYF
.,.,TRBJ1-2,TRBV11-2,TGTGCCAGCAGCTCCCTCAAGGGAGGTGGCTACACCTTC,CASSSLKGGGYTF
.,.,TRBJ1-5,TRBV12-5,TGTGCTAGTGCCGGACAGAACAATCAGCCCCAGCATTTT,CASAGQNNQPQHF
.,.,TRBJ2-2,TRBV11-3,TGTGCCAGCAGCTCAATGCAGGGCGGGGAGCTGTTTTTT,CASSSMQGGELFF
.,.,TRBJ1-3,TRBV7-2,TGTGCCAGCAGCCTCGAGGCCAGTTCTGGAAACACCATATATTTT,CASSLEASSGNTIYF
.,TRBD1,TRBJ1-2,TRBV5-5,TGTGCCAGCAGCTTTGACAGGGGGCTTAGCTATGGCTACACCTTC,CASSFDRGLSYGYTF
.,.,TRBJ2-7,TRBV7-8,TGTGCCAGCAGCCACCCGGACAGCTACGAGCAGTACTTC,CASSHPDSYEQYF
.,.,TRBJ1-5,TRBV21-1,TGTGCCAGCAGCAAAGTCGTTACAGAAAGTCAACATAGCAATCAGCCCCAGCATTTT,CASSKVVTESQHSNQPQHF
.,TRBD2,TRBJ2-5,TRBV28,TGTGCCAGCAGTTTATTTTGGGGACTAGCGGGGGTGTTTGACTTC,CASSLFWGLAGVFDF
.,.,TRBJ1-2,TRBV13,TGTGCCAGCCAATCACGCGAGGGCAAAGCGTCGCTATACACCTTC,CASQSREGKASLYTF
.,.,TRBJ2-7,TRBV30,TGTGCCTGGAGTCTAATATACTCCTACGAGCAGTACTTC,CAWSLIYSYEQYF
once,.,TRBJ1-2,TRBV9,TGTGCCAGCAGCGATGGCCCCCGGGGGGTGAGTTATGGCTACACCTTC,CASSDGPRGVSYGYTF
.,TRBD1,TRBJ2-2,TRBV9,TGTGCCAGCAGCGTAGGCGGGACAGGGTGGGCCGGGGAGCTGTTTTTT,CASSVGGTGWAGELFF
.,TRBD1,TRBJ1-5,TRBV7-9,TGTGCCAGCAGCTTAGGCAGGTACCAGGGGGCTGGTGGCAATCAGCCCCAGCATTTT,CASSLGRYQGAGGNQPQHF
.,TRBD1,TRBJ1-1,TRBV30,TGTGCCTCCCAACAACCGCGACAGGGTCTCTTATGGAACACTGAAGCTTTCTTT,CASQQPRQGLLWNTEAFF
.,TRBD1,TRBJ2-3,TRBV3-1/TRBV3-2,TGTGCCAGCAGCCAAGATCTGGGGACAGGGAAAACAGATACGCAGTATTTT,CASSQDLGTGKTDTQYF
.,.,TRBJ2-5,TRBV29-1,TGCAGCGTTGGAGGGGGGGGCGGTGAGACCCAGTACTTC,CSVGGGGGETQYF
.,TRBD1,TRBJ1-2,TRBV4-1,TGCGCCAGCAGCCAAGATCGAGCCCTTTGGACAGGGGGCGATCTCTACGGCTACACCTTC,CASSQDRALWTGGDLYGYTF
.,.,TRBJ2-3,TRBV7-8,TGTGCCAGCAGCCAACTAGTCAGCACAGATACGCAGTATTTT,CASSQLVSTDTQYF
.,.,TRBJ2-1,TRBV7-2,TGTGCCAGCAGCCTCGACGGCCGTGAGGATGAGCAGTTCTTC,CASSLDGREDEQFF
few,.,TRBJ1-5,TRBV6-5,TGTGCCAGCAGTTACTCGGGCCGTAGCAATCAGCCCCAGCATTTT,CASSYSGRSNQPQHF
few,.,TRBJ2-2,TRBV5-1,TGCGCCAGCAGCTTGGAATTCGGGGGAACCGGGGAGCTGTTTTTT,CASSLEFGGTGELFF
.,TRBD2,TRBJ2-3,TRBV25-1,TGTGCCAGCAGTGCGGGACTAGCGACAGATACGCAGTATTTT,CASSAGLATDTQYF
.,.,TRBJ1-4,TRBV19,TGTGCCAGTAGATCTACAGGAGATAATGAAAAACTGTTTTTT,CASRSTGDNEKLFF
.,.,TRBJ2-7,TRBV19,TGTGCCAGTAGTATAGTGGAGGGACTCCACGAGCAGTACTTC,CASSIVEGLHEQYF
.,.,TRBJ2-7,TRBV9,TGTGCCAGCAGCGTAGGTGCGGGGATCGGGCCCTACGAGCAGTACTTC,CASSVGAGIGPYEQYF
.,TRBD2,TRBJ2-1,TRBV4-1,TGCGCCAGCAGCCAAATAGCGGGGGGCCACTACAATGAGCAGTTCTTC,CASSQIAGGHYNEQFF
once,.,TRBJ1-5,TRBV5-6,TGTGCCAGCAGCGCTATGACAGACAGGTTAGGTCAGCCCCAGCATTTT,CASSAMTDRLGQPQHF
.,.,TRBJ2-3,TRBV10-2,TGCGCCAGCAGTGAGTCGGCCCCCTTGCAGTCTACGCAGTATTTT,CASSESAPLQSTQYF
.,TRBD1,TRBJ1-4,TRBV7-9,TGTGCCAGCAGCTTGCAACAGGGGATCGGCACTAATGAAAAACTGTTTTTT,CASSLQQGIGTNEKLFF
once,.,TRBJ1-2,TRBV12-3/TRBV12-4,TGTGCCAGCACAAGAACAGGGACCCATGGCTACACCTTC,CASTRTGTHGYTF
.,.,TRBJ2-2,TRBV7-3,TGTGCCAGCAGTCAGGCCGGGGAGCTGTTTTTT,CASSQAGELFF
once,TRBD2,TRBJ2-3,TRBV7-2,TGTGCCAGCAGCTTTGCGGGGGGATGGTATTTT,CASSFAGGWYF